This paragraph covers one T cell receptor beta chain sequence. This CDR3 comprises 17 residues. The V and J ends lost 3 bases and 4 bases respectively, with 16 bases between them. Germline V lookup: CDR1 LGHNT, CDR2 FRNRAP. The data were taken from a study of blood T cell repertoires in COVID-19. The study counted Cohort 3 donors as recovered given two negative PCRs, clearance, or symptom resolution. TCRdb's copy holds only in-frame clones and misses some; the assay was immunoSEQ multiplex PCR. The sample holds around 120,000 clones; around 88% are singletons and the top ten take approximately 2.3%. The TCR originated in a woman aged 45-59 years who had recovered from COVID-19. The source material was PBMCs or T cells enriched from blood (not recorded which). The chain uses TRBV12-5 and TRBJ2-6, with D perhaps matching TRBD1 (6 bases). CDR3 DNA: TGTGCTAGTGGTTTCAGGGGCCCGACCTGGGGGGCCAACGTCCTGACTTTC. Residues: CASGFRGPTWGANVLTF.